This T cell receptor beta chain was recorded in a study of T cell repertoires in cytomegalovirus infection. The wider study: Shared public TCR beta signatures pointed to both CMV infection and a matching HLA type.

In TCRdb, the reads were re-called with MiXCR into one record per CDR3 protein. The table lists a few hundred thousand distinct CDR3 sequences, around a tenth of them singletons. This clonotype has only a few counts. Trimming pared 4 bases from V and 7 bases from J, leaving 19 bases between. CDR3 length equals 15 residues. Looked up from germline, CDR1 is SGHTA and CDR2 is FQGNSA. The TCR sequence derives from a human donor in good health (CMV status not recorded). Some clones in this sample may be carry-over from other donors' samples. The J gene is TRBJ2-5, the V gene TRBV7-2; D is perhaps TRBD1 (6 bases). Material: PBMCs. The CDR3 region has the DNA TGTGCCAGCAGCTCTCTAACAGGGCCCTCAGGGACCCAGTACTTC. Translation gives CASSSLTGPSGTQYF.